What follows are 21 T cell receptor beta chains derived from one specimen sequenced in a study of OX40 agonist ivuxolimab in advanced cancers. TCRdb keeps only in-frame clones here, not all; method: immunoSEQ multiplex PCR. The profile shows 67,000 or so clones, 70% to 90% of them singletons. Sample: CD4+ or CD8+ T cells sorted from blood, taken in a trial of the OX40 agonist ivuxolimab. The receptors were sampled from an adult with an advanced solid tumor such as melanoma, head and neck, liver or kidney cancer.

This clone appeared once. The chain carries TRBV14 and TRBJ2-3, with TRBD1 identical over 7 bases. CDR3 size: 14 residues. Germline V gives CDR1 SGHDN, CDR2 FVKESK. V was pared by 1 base and J by 10 bases, with 8 bases of the junction left unmatched. The CDR3 region is CASSQGGGMVAQYF. The CDR3 coding sequence is TGTGCCAGCAGCCAAGGAGGGGGCATGGTTGCGCAGTATTTT.

The V gene is TRBV13, the J gene TRBJ2-1, with D perhaps TRBD2 (6 bases). The CDR3 is 16 residues long. Germline assignment: CDR1 PRHDT and CDR2 FYEKMQ (reference sequence). Trimming took 0 bases from V and 0 from J, leaving 9 bases between them. The CDR3 loop reads CASSLGHGSSYNEQFF. The DNA for the CDR3 is TGTGCCAGCAGCTTAGGCCACGGGAGCTCCTACAATGAGCAGTTCTTC.

The rearrangement links TRBV9 to TRBJ2-7; 12 bases fit TRBD2. CDR1 is SGDLS, CDR2 YYNGEE, per germline. The CDR3 sequence is 15 residues long. V shed 0 bases, J shed 2 bases, and the junction held 0 bases outside the gene matches. For the CDR3, the DNA is TGTGCCAGCAGCGTAGGACTAGCGGGAGCCTACGAGCAGTACTTC. Amino acid sequence: CASSVGLAGAYEQYF.

The V and J genes are TRBV6-5 and TRBJ2-7, with D perhaps TRBD2 (6 bases). There are 15 residues in the CDR3. From germline, CDR1 is MNHEY and CDR2 SVGAGI. V dropped 6 bases and J dropped 5 bases, with 20 bases sitting between them. CDR3 loop: CASSPTRREPHEQYF. DNA of the CDR3: TGTGCCAGCAGCCCCACGCGTCGGGAGCCCCACGAGCAGTACTTC.

The chain couples TRBV11-3 to TRBJ2-1; D unclear. This CDR3 region has 13 residues. With 2 bases removed from V and 8 bases from J, the gap between germline ends came to 10 bases. From germline, CDR1 is SGHNT and CDR2 YENEEA. The chain's CDR3 is CASSLSGQDEQFF. In DNA form, the CDR3 reads TGTGCCAGCAGCTTATCAGGTCAGGATGAGCAGTTCTTC.

The rearrangement links TRBV7-8 to TRBJ2-5, with TRBD1 identical over 10 bases. With 7 bases clipped from V and 3 bases from J, the junction kept 11 bases outside the gene matches. There are 16 residues in the CDR3. The germline CDR1 and CDR2 sequences are SGHVS and FQNEAQ. The chain's CDR3 is CASTKPDGQGEETQYF. CDR3 bases: TGTGCCAGCACGAAACCGGATGGACAGGGGGAAGAGACCCAGTACTTC.

The rearrangement links TRBV11-2 to TRBJ2-3, with D uncertain. V lost 1 base and J 5 bases, leaving 7 bases between the germline ends. The germline V gene has CDR1 SGHAT and CDR2 FQNNGV. The CDR3 contains 13 residues. The CDR3 region has the DNA TGTGCCAGCAGCTTAGGTCCAGAAGATACGCAGTATTTT. Encoded protein: CASSLGPEDTQYF.

This clone has just one count. The same CDR3 also results from other DNA sequences found in this sample. The DNA for the CDR3 is TGTGCCAGTAGTATCAGCCTAGCGGGAGCGGGCGAGCAGTACTTC. Its protein product is CASSISLAGAGEQYF. The rearrangement joins TRBV19 to TRBJ2-7; 10 bases align to TRBD2. Trimming at V came to 3 bases and at J to 6 bases, leaving 8 bases not matched to a gene. CDR3 length: 15 amino acids. Per germline, CDR1 LNHDA and CDR2 SQIVND (reference sequence). The complete variable domain, with remaining parts taken from reference TRBV19 and TRBJ2-7, reads DGGITQSPKYLFRKEGQNVTLSCEQNLNHDAMYWYRQDPGQGLRLIYYSQIVNDFQKGDIAEGYSVSREKKESFPLTVTSAQKNPTAFYLCASSISLAGAGEQYFGPGTRLTVT.

V and J are TRBV4-2 and TRBJ2-7; a possible D gene is TRBD2 (6 bases). V lost 3 bases to trimming and J lost 3 bases, with 9 bases between them. CDR3 length: 13 residues. Germline V gives CDR1 LGHNA, CDR2 YNFKEQ. The CDR3 sequence: CASSQGLGYEQYF. In DNA form, the CDR3 reads TGTGCCAGCAGCCAGGGACTGGGCTACGAGCAGTACTTC.

J is TRBJ2-3 and V is TRBV27; the match to TRBD1 covers 9 bases. CDR3 length equals 16 residues. The V gene's germline CDR1 is MNHEY and CDR2 SMNVEV (reference sequence). V was pared by 3 bases and J by 6 bases, with 10 bases of the junction left unmatched. Here the CDR3 reads CASSLGPQGAPDTQYF. In DNA form, the CDR3 reads TGTGCCAGCAGTTTGGGGCCACAGGGGGCGCCGGATACGCAGTATTTT.

V and J are TRBV27 and TRBJ2-5; 9 bases map to TRBD1. The germline CDR1 and CDR2 sequences are MNHEY and SMNVEV (reference sequence). The CDR3 covers 18 residues. V lost 5 bases to trimming and J lost 3 bases; unmatched junction nucleotides: 16. The CDR3 reads CASSKHGTGTPREETQYF. The CDR3 nucleotides read TGTGCCAGCAGTAAACACGGGACAGGGACGCCCCGCGAAGAGACCCAGTACTTC.

Details on this clone: The junction does not match germline at one end; this may be a read error. Other DNA sequences of this sample code for an identical CDR3. This chain joins TRBV7-2 and TRBJ2-1, with D maybe TRBD2 (6 bases). Germline V gene sequence: CDR1 SGHTA, CDR2 FQGNSA. CDR3 length: 14 amino acids. The CDR3: CASSFPLGGNEQFF. The CDR3 bases are TGTGCCAGCAGCTTTCCTTTGGGAGGTAATGAACAGTTCTTC. Combining the CDR3 with reference TRBV7-2 and TRBJ2-1 gives the whole variable domain GAGVSQSPSNKVTEKGKDVELRCDPISGHTALYWYRQSLGQGLEFLIYFQGNSAPDKSGLPSDRFSAERTGGSVSTLTIQRTQQEDSAVYLCASSFPLGGNEQFFGPGTRLTVL.

The rearrangement joins TRBV7-9 to TRBJ2-7, with 7 bases aligning to TRBD2. This CDR3 has 15 amino acids. J gave up 6 bases and V 4 bases, and 12 bases lay outside the gene matches. Germline V gene data show CDR1 as SEHNR and CDR2 as FQNEAQ (reference sequence). CDR3 protein: CASSSPVGLESEQYF. The CDR3 DNA reads TGTGCCAGCAGCTCCCCGGTAGGACTAGAATCCGAGCAGTACTTC.

In its sample, this clone was seen a few times. The chain couples TRBV10-3 to TRBJ2-1; no clear D. This CDR3 contains 12 residues. Trimming removed 5 bases from V and 5 bases from J, with 7 bases in between. Germline CDR1 is ENHRY and CDR2 is SYGVKD. The chain's CDR3 is CAISRNNNEQFF. Written as DNA, the CDR3 is TGTGCCATCAGTAGGAACAACAATGAGCAGTTCTTC.

This clone has a single count. The J gene is TRBJ2-3, the V gene TRBV30; D ambiguous. Looked up from germline, CDR1 is GTSNPN and CDR2 is SVGIG (reference sequence). CDR3 length: 11 residues. Trimming took 4 bases from V and 7 from J, leaving 9 bases between them. Here the CDR3 DNA reads TGTGCCTGGATACGGGCGTATACGCAGTATTTT. As protein: CAWIRAYTQYF. Based on the CDR3 plus reference TRBV30 and TRBJ2-3, the full variable domain is SQTIHQWPATLVQPVGSPLSLECTVEGTSNPNLYWYRQAAGRGLQLLFYSVGIGQISSEVPQNLSASRPQDRQFILSSKKLLLSDSGFYLCAWIRAYTQYFGPGTRLTVL.

CDR3 in amino acids: CASVAGGYNEQFF. The CDR3 region has the DNA TGTGCCAGCGTAGCAGGGGGCTACAATGAGCAGTTCTTC. V and J are TRBV2 and TRBJ2-1, with 7 bases that match TRBD1. Germline-derived CDR1 and CDR2 are SNHLY and FYNNEI. The CDR3 totals 13 residues. V shed 8 bases and J 3 bases; nucleotides not matched to a gene: 4.

The chain combines TRBV27 with TRBJ2-3, with TRBD1 matching 8 bases. CDR3 size: 14 residues. V lost 6 bases and J lost 0; bases outside the gene matches: 2. Per the germline V gene, CDR1 is MNHEY and CDR2 is SMNVEV (reference sequence). The CDR3 coding sequence is TGTGCCAGCAGCTGGACAGGGAGCACAGATACGCAGTATTTT. As protein: CASSWTGSTDTQYF.

This clone occurred a few times. This chain uses TRBV7-2 with TRBJ2-7; 7 bases are shared with TRBD2. CDR1 is SGHTA and CDR2 is FQGNSA in the germline V gene. Germline trimming cut 5 bases from V and 7 bases from J; bases unmatched to any gene: 14. The CDR3 runs to 15 residues. CDR3 sequence (DNA): TGTGCCAGCAGCCTAACGGGACTACTGCTTTGGGAGCAGTACTTC. It translates to CASSLTGLLLWEQYF.

The chain links TRBV18 to TRBJ2-7; 9 bases fit TRBD2. J lost 3 bases, V lost 2 bases, and 11 bases had no gene match. The CDR3 is made up of 17 amino acids. Germline CDR1 KGHSH, CDR2 LQKENI. CDR3 sequence (DNA): TGTGCCAGCTCACCAGGAATAGCGGGAGTGGGCATCTACGAGCAGTACTTC. Translating it yields CASSPGIAGVGIYEQYF.

The genes are TRBV10-1 and TRBJ2-3; unclear D gene. Germline values: CDR1 WNHNN, CDR2 SYGVQD (reference sequence). The ends were cut back, 6 bases at V and 3 bases at J, with 13 bases in the middle. This CDR3 comprises 14 residues. The CDR3 region is CASRETGSTDTQYF. The DNA of the CDR3 is TGCGCCAGCAGAGAGACGGGTTCGACAGATACGCAGTATTTT.

This clone was seen only once. This chain uses TRBV6-5 with TRBJ2-7, with TRBD2 matching over 8 bases. The CDR3 is 15 amino acids. Germline CDR1 is MNHEY and CDR2 is SVGAGI. J gave up 2 bases and V 0 bases, and 3 bases lay outside the gene matches. The CDR3 coding sequence is TGTGCCAGCAGTTACTCAGGACTAGCAGCCTACGAGCAGTACTTC. Residues: CASSYSGLAAYEQYF.